The next 3 T cell receptor beta chains were all read from a single sample in a study of T cells in Graves' hyperthyroidism and ophthalmopathy. The source material, RNA transcripts, was used to amplify TCR beta CDR3 regions. Primed by the HTBI set, a first-round RT-PCR was run on the TCR CDR3. TCRdb reprocessed the multiplex PCR reads via MiXCR and lists one record per CDR3 protein. The repertoire consists of about 350,000 distinct CDR3 sequences, with around 18% occurring once and the leading ten covering about 16%. The sequenced sample consisted of blood. The receptors stem from a woman aged 40 to 50 with Graves' ophthalmopathy.

The V gene is TRBV12-3 or TRBV12-4, the J gene TRBJ1-1; D unresolved. With 10 bases removed from V and 1 base from J, the gap between germline ends came to 10 bases. The CDR3 runs to 12 residues. The CDR3 spells CATGGQNTEAFF. The DNA for the CDR3 is TGTGCCACCGGCGGGCAGAACACTGAAGCTTTCTTT.

This clonotype came up many times. This chain connects TRBV28 to TRBJ2-4; 7 nucleotides align to TRBD2. V was pared by 8 bases and J by 10 bases, with 11 bases of the junction left unmatched. Germline lookup yields CDR1 MDHEN and CDR2 SYDVKM. The length of the CDR3 is 13 residues. The CDR3 reads CASRGVGTGIQYF. CDR3 nucleotide sequence: TGTGCCAGCCGGGGGGTGGGGACGGGAATTCAGTACTTC.

The table lists this clonotype with many counts. The chain uses TRBV7-2 and TRBJ2-7; 9 bases agree with TRBD2. The ends lost 2 bases at V and 8 bases at J; junction bases unmatched: 10. The CDR3 runs to 15 residues. In germline, CDR1 is SGHTA, CDR2 FQGNSA. The CDR3 loop reads CASSLILAGLPQQYF. The CDR3 DNA sequence: TGTGCCAGCAGCTTAATACTAGCGGGCCTCCCGCAGCAGTACTTC.